The sample holds many counts of the clone carrying this TCR beta chain. The data were taken from a study of T cells in Graves' hyperthyroidism and ophthalmopathy. Amplification targeted TCR beta CDR3 regions from RNA transcripts. TCR CDR3 regions were first amplified by RT-PCR with HTBI primers. Each CDR3 protein gets one entry after TCRdb re-called the multiplex PCR reads with MiXCR. The sample lists about 400,000 distinct CDR3 sequences, 15% to 18% seen once, with over 12% in the top ten. The CDR3 extends over 15 amino acids. Germline-derived CDR1 and CDR2 are MDHEN and SYDVKM. The V and J ends lost 5 bases and 9 bases, in that order; junction bases with no gene match: 8.

The clonotype was recovered from a woman under 30 with Graves' hyperthyroidism. Material: blood. V usage is TRBV28 and J usage is TRBJ1-6; 9 bases map to TRBD1. The CDR3 DNA reads as TGTGCCAGCAGTGGAACCGGGACAGGGAGTTCACCCCTCCACTTT. Its translation: CASSGTGTGSSPLHF.